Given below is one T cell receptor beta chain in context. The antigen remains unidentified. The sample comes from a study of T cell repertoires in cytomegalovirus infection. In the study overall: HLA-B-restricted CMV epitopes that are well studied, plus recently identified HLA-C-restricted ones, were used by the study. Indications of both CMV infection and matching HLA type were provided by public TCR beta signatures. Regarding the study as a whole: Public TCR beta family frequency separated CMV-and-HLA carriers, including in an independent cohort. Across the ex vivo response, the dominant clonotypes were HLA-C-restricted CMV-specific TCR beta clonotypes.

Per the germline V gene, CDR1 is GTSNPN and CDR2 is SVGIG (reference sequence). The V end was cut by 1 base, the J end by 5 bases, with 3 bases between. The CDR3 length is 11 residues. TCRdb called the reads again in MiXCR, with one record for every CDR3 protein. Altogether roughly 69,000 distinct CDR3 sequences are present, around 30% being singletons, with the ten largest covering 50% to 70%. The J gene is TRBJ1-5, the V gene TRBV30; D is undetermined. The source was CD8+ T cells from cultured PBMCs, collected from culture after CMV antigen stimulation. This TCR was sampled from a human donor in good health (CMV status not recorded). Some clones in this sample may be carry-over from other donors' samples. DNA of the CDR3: TGTGCCTGGAGTGCTTATCAGCCCCAGCATTTT. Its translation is CAWSAYQPQHF.